One and the same sample provided the 28 T cell receptor beta chains below, sequenced in a study of T cell responses to AZD1222 COVID-19 vaccine. Libraries were prepared by immunoSEQ multiplex PCR; TCRdb keeps only in-frame clonotypes and omits some of them. The repertoire holds some 80,000 clones, roughly nine tenths seen once, with about 7% in the top ten. The specimen comprised peripheral blood, sampled on day 0 of AZD1222 vaccination. All receptors derive from an adult in good health.

This rearrangement joins TRBV29-1 to TRBJ2-2; possible D gene TRBD1, 5 bases. The germline V gene encodes CDR1 SQVTM and CDR2 ANQGSEA. The CDR3 covers 13 residues. V was pared by 4 bases and J by 6 bases, with 12 bases between. CDR3 loop: CSVAGHPSGELFF. CDR3 coding DNA: TGCAGCGTTGCTGGACACCCCTCCGGGGAGCTGTTTTTT.

V gene TRBV4-3 combines with J gene TRBJ1-4; maybe TRBD1 (5 bases). This CDR3 contains 16 residues. CDR1 is LGHNA and CDR2 is YSLEER in the germline V gene. V lost 0 bases and J lost 7, with 15 bases in between. CDR3 in DNA: TGCGCCAGCAGCCAAGAAGTTAGGGGACCTGGTGAAAAACTGTTTTTT. This translates into CASSQEVRGPGEKLFF.

CDR3 coding DNA: TGTGCCAGCAGAGGACAGGGGATTCAGCCCCAGCATTTT. Its translation: CASRGQGIQPQHF. V and J are TRBV27 and TRBJ1-5; 9 bases map to TRBD1. CDR3 length equals 13 residues. The V gene's germline CDR1 is MNHEY and CDR2 SMNVEV (reference sequence). The J segment lost 6 bases and the V segment lost 6 bases, leaving 3 bases of the junction unmatched.

CDR3 coding DNA: TGTGCCAGCAGTTCCTCCTGGACACCCAACACTGAAGCTTTCTTT. As protein: CASSSSWTPNTEAFF. The chain uses TRBV28 and TRBJ1-1; a possible D gene is TRBD1 (5 bases). Germline loops: CDR1 MDHEN, CDR2 SYDVKM. Trimming left V 4 bases short and J 2 bases short, with 14 bases between. This CDR3 comprises 15 residues.

The V call is TRBV11-2, the J call TRBJ2-3; 8 nucleotides line up with TRBD2. Germline trimming cut 9 bases from V and 7 bases from J; bases unmatched to any gene: 9. This CDR3 comprises 13 residues. Germline V gene data show CDR1 as SGHAT and CDR2 as FQNNGV. Here the CDR3 reads CASHVAGTNTQYF. CDR3 nucleotide sequence: TGTGCCAGTCATGTAGCGGGGACGAATACGCAGTATTTT.

This chain connects TRBV7-8 to TRBJ2-7, with D maybe TRBD1 (6 bases). CDR3 size: 15 residues. V was clipped by 5 bases and J by 4 bases, with 18 bases between them. Germline V lookup: CDR1 SGHVS, CDR2 FQNEAQ. CDR3 in amino acids: CASSRSGRGYYEQYF. As DNA, the CDR3 is TGTGCCAGCAGCCGGTCGGGCAGGGGATATTACGAGCAGTACTTC.

The J gene is TRBJ2-1, the V gene TRBV11-3; TRBD2 aligns across 9 bases. Per the germline V gene, CDR1 is SGHNT and CDR2 is YENEEA. The CDR3 contains 15 residues. J was trimmed by 6 bases and V by 1 base; bases with no gene match: 4. CDR3 loop: CASSLVAGVANEQFF. Written as DNA, the CDR3 is TGTGCCAGCAGCTTAGTAGCGGGAGTTGCCAATGAGCAGTTCTTC.

The V gene is TRBV2, the J gene TRBJ2-7, with TRBD1 matching 9 bases. The CDR3 sequence is 14 residues long. Germline V gene lookup returns CDR1 SNHLY and CDR2 FYNNEI. J lost 9 bases, V lost 6 bases, and 12 bases had no gene match. The CDR3 loop reads CASRDGQGNSGQYF. The CDR3 nucleotides are TGTGCCAGCAGGGACGGACAGGGGAACAGTGGGCAGTACTTC.

The rearrangement links TRBV7-9 to TRBJ2-2, with 9 bases aligning to TRBD1. Germline loops: CDR1 SEHNR, CDR2 FQNEAQ (reference sequence). CDR3 length equals 15 residues. V lost 5 bases to trimming and J lost 10 bases; unmatched junction nucleotides: 11. CDR3 sequence (DNA): TGTGCCAGCAGCCTAAATTGGGACAGGGCAGAGGAGCTGTTTTTT. This translates into CASSLNWDRAEELFF.

CDR3 in amino acids: CASSLTDTNSPLHF. The CDR3 DNA reads TGTGCCAGCAGTTTAACAGATACCAATTCACCCCTCCACTTT. The chain has TRBV27 and TRBJ1-6, with D unclear. Trimming took 2 bases from V and 7 from J, leaving 9 bases between them. The CDR3 has 14 amino acids. Per the germline V gene, CDR1 is MNHEY and CDR2 is SMNVEV (reference sequence).

This chain links TRBV6-5 with TRBJ1-1, with TRBD1 identical over 8 bases. V trimming: 8 bases; J trimming: 1 base; junction bases outside the gene matches: 9. From germline, CDR1 is MNHEY and CDR2 SVGAGI. The CDR3 is 15 residues long. The chain's CDR3 is CASARGGQENTEAFF. The CDR3 nucleotides read TGTGCCAGCGCTAGAGGGGGACAGGAGAACACTGAAGCTTTCTTT.

The CDR3 DNA follows: TGTGCCAGCAGCTTAGAAGGGGGGCCCTCCCCTTCCTATGGCTACACCTTC. This encodes CASSLEGGPSPSYGYTF. J is TRBJ1-2 and V is TRBV7-8; D is possibly TRBD1 (6 bases). The CDR3 has 17 residues. V shed 1 base and J shed 4 bases, with 19 bases lying between them. Germline V gene data show CDR1 as SGHVS and CDR2 as FQNEAQ.

Remarks on this clone: Being one base from a much bigger clone, this may be a read error. The chain carries TRBV2 and TRBJ1-6; no definite D call. The V and J ends lost 5 bases and 3 bases respectively, with 5 bases between them. Germline V gene lookup returns CDR1 SNHLY and CDR2 FYNNEI. This CDR3 has 13 amino acids. The DNA of the CDR3 is TGTGCCAGCAGTCGGGACTATAATTCACCCCTCCACTTT. Its protein is CASSRDYNSPLHF.

The chain carries TRBV7-9 and TRBJ1-4; D perhaps matches TRBD1 (6 bases). The ends were cut back, 4 bases at V and 0 bases at J, with 6 bases in the middle. This CDR3 contains 14 residues. The germline V gene has CDR1 SEHNR and CDR2 FQNEAQ (reference sequence). CDR3 nucleotide sequence: TGTGCCAGCAGCTGGACAGCAACTAATGAAAAACTGTTTTTT. Translated, it gives CASSWTATNEKLFF. The complete variable domain, with remaining parts taken from reference TRBV7-9 and TRBJ1-4, reads DTGVSQNPRHKITKRGQNVTFRCDPISEHNRLYWYRQTLGQGPEFLTYFQNEAQLEKSRLLSDRFSAERPKGSFSTLEIQRTEQGDSAMYLCASSWTATNEKLFFGSGTQLSVL.

This clone was observed a single time. The chain combines TRBV19 with TRBJ1-1; D perhaps matches TRBD1 (5 bases). Per the germline V gene, CDR1 is LNHDA and CDR2 is SQIVND (reference sequence). This CDR3 is 13 amino acids long. Trimming removed 6 bases at V and 0 bases at J, with 8 bases between. The DNA for the CDR3 is TGTGCCAGTAGCGGGACCATGAACACTGAAGCTTTCTTT. Amino acids: CASSGTMNTEAFF.

This clone appeared a few times. This chain connects TRBV19 to TRBJ1-1, with TRBD1 matching over 7 bases. The CDR3 has 14 amino acids. The germline V gene has CDR1 LNHDA and CDR2 SQIVND (reference sequence). V lost 6 bases, J lost 4 bases, and 8 bases stayed unmatched. The CDR3 protein is CASSWGQLTTEAFF. The DNA of the CDR3 is TGTGCCAGTAGCTGGGGACAGCTAACCACTGAAGCTTTCTTT.

The chain combines TRBV5-4 with TRBJ2-5; tentative D call: TRBD1 (6 bases). Trimming took 2 bases from V and 1 from J, leaving 12 bases between them. This CDR3 comprises 15 residues. Per the germline V gene, CDR1 is SGHNT and CDR2 is YYREEE (reference sequence). DNA for the CDR3: TGTGCCAGCAGCTTATACCTAGGGGGCCAAGAGACCCAGTACTTC. Translating it yields CASSLYLGGQETQYF.

This clone was counted a single time. The chain combines TRBV19 with TRBJ1-1, with D tentatively TRBD1 (5 bases). The CDR3 consists of 14 residues. Germline V lookup: CDR1 LNHDA, CDR2 SQIVND (reference sequence). Trimming shortened V by 5 bases and J by 8 bases, and 18 bases separated the two germline ends. CDR3 residues: CASSSRPGTGEAFF. CDR3 nucleotide sequence: TGTGCCAGTAGTTCACGTCCCGGGACGGGAGAAGCTTTCTTT.

The J gene is TRBJ2-5, the V gene TRBV5-4, with D perhaps TRBD1 (5 bases). With 0 bases removed from V and 0 bases from J, the gap between germline ends came to 12 bases. Germline-derived CDR1 and CDR2 are SGHNT and YYREEE (reference sequence). The CDR3 loop spans 16 amino acids. The CDR3 is CASSLAGFSDQETQYF. The CDR3 nucleotides read TGTGCCAGCAGCTTGGCAGGGTTTTCGGACCAAGAGACCCAGTACTTC.

This sequence joins TRBV29-1 and TRBJ1-2; 7 nucleotides match TRBD1. The CDR3 runs to 12 residues. V lost 5 bases to trimming and J lost 2 bases; unmatched junction nucleotides: 2. Germline V CDR1 and CDR2: SQVTM, ANQGSEA. CDR3 in amino acids: CSVWGQNYGYTF. CDR3 bases: TGCAGCGTTTGGGGACAGAACTATGGCTACACCTTC.

This clone has a handful of counts. The rearrangement links TRBV19 to TRBJ1-3; D perhaps matches TRBD1 (6 bases). V shed 6 bases and J shed 9 bases, with 18 bases lying between them. This CDR3 spans 14 amino acids. Per the germline V gene, CDR1 is LNHDA and CDR2 is SQIVND (reference sequence). The CDR3 DNA reads TGTGCCAGTAGCCAACAGGGATACGTCGGCACCATATATTTT. Translated, it gives CASSQQGYVGTIYF.

V usage is TRBV6-2 or TRBV6-3 and J usage is TRBJ2-3, with 10 nucleotides matching TRBD2. CDR3 length equals 20 residues. The V gene's germline CDR1 is MNHEY and CDR2 SVGEGT. V shed 6 bases, J shed 6 bases, and the junction held 24 bases outside the gene matches. As DNA, the CDR3 is TGTGCCAGCAGCCACCGACTGGTAGACCCAGAGCGGGAGGGCCGGGATACGCAGTATTTT. Protein product: CASSHRLVDPEREGRDTQYF.

The count of this clone is one. The rearrangement joins TRBV28 to TRBJ1-5; D possibly corresponds to TRBD1 (5 bases). The V gene lost 5 bases and the J gene lost 2 bases, with 10 bases spanning the gap. The germline CDR1 and CDR2 sequences are MDHEN and SYDVKM. The CDR3 contains 14 residues. CDR3 in DNA: TGTGCCAGCAGTGGGACGGCGGGCAATCAGCCCCAGCATTTT. Encoded protein: CASSGTAGNQPQHF.

The chain links TRBV19 to TRBJ2-1, with TRBD1 matching over 8 bases. Germline V gene lookup returns CDR1 LNHDA and CDR2 SQIVND (reference sequence). V dropped 6 bases and J dropped 7; count of bases not matched to a gene: 14. CDR3 length: 16 amino acids. The CDR3 DNA reads TGTGCCAGTAGCCCAACCGACAGGGGAAGTCGGAATGAGCAGTTCTTC. This gives the protein CASSPTDRGSRNEQFF.

The chain couples TRBV27 to TRBJ1-3; D uncertain. CDR3 length equals 14 residues. Deletions cut 2 bases from V and 3 bases from J, with 8 bases between. Germline CDR1 is MNHEY and CDR2 is SMNVEV (reference sequence). CDR3 coding DNA: TGTGCCAGCAGTTTAAAGAGCATTGGAAACACCATATATTTT. Its protein product is CASSLKSIGNTIYF.

The chain recombines TRBV24-1 with TRBJ1-2; D unresolved. The CDR3 loop spans 12 amino acids. Trimming stripped 6 bases from V and 7 bases from J, with 11 bases between. The germline gives CDR1 KGHDR, CDR2 SFDVKD. CDR3 amino acids: CATSSLSGGYTF. In DNA form, the CDR3 reads TGTGCCACCAGTTCCCTTTCCGGTGGCTACACCTTC.

The chain links TRBV5-1 to TRBJ1-2, with TRBD1 identical over 7 bases. This CDR3 contains 15 residues. The V gene's germline CDR1 is SGHRS and CDR2 YFSETQ. After removal of 4 bases from V and 4 bases from J, the junction contained 10 bases not matched to a gene. This CDR3 reads CASSNDPGQPYGYTF. In DNA, the CDR3 is TGCGCCAGCAGCAACGATCCGGGACAGCCCTATGGCTACACCTTC. Using reference TRBV5-1 and TRBJ1-2 for the parts outside the CDR3, the full variable domain is KAGVTQTPRYLIKTRGQQVTLSCSPISGHRSVSWYQQTPGQGLQFLFEYFSETQRNKGNFPGRFSGRQFSNSRSEMNVSTLELGDSALYLCASSNDPGQPYGYTFGSGTRLTVV.

This chain joins TRBV9 and TRBJ2-2; 7 bases agree with TRBD2. With V trimmed by 4 bases and J by 4 bases, 4 bases remained unmatched. From germline, CDR1 is SGDLS and CDR2 YYNGEE. The CDR3 covers 14 residues. This CDR3 is CASSPWTSTGELFF. Here the CDR3 DNA reads TGTGCCAGCAGCCCCTGGACTAGCACCGGGGAGCTGTTTTTT.